This TCR beta chain is drawn from a study of OX40 agonist ivuxolimab in advanced cancers. Looking at the study overall: Ivuxolimab, which targeted the costimulatory receptor OX40 (CD134), was an agonistic, fully human IgG2 monoclonal antibody. Intravenous ivuxolimab was administered to patients every 2 weeks at six dose levels: 0.01, 0.1, 0.3, 1.5, 3 and 10 mg/kg. Of the roughly 51 patients in dose escalation, around 19 had hepatocellular carcinoma, some 15 had melanoma, 9 had renal cell carcinoma and 9 had head and neck cancer. A male proportion of approximately 83% and a mean age of approximately 58 years, ranging from 23 to 79, were recorded for the dose-escalation cohort. Prior anti-PD-1, anti-PD-L1 or anti-CTLA-4 therapy was permitted, and 40% to 50% of dose-escalation patients had received checkpoint inhibitors. Three dose-escalation patients achieved partial responses, one with hepatocellular carcinoma and two with cutaneous melanoma. Peripheral TCRbeta sequencing was intended to test whether TCR sequence diversity was altered and clonal T-cell expansion was caused by ivuxolimab. The paper covers the monotherapy dose-escalation part of the phase I ivuxolimab trial, which included N of about 50 patients. The research as a whole found: Partial responders in the 0.1-3.0 mg/kg groups had among the lowest normalized peripheral clonal expansion, especially among CD8+ T cells. At doses of 0.1 to 3.0 mg/kg, clonal expansion of both CD4+ and CD8+ T cells in blood was seen between baseline and week 6. Which antigens the clonally expanded peripheral T cells were specific for was not determined. Low levels of normalized T-cell clonal expansion were also seen in some patients who did not respond. On average, CD8+ T cells showed more expanded clones than CD4+ T cells after ivuxolimab.

About this clone: This receptor's antigen is unknown. No base-level quality is on record; no much larger clone is a single base apart.

CDR1 MDHEN and CDR2 SYDVKM are derived from the germline V gene. The CDR3 starts with the cysteine, ends with the phenylalanine, and has 15 residues. The DNA shown is the 45-base CDR3, in frame from base 1. At the junction V is shortened by 5 bases and J by 11 bases; bases outside the gene matches: 8. Patients with a history of autoimmune disease or receiving systemic immunosuppression were excluded from the trial. Peripheral blood for TCR sequencing was collected from all dose cohorts at baseline, on cycle 4 day 1, and on cycle 7 day 1. The samples were taken from a phase I, first-in-human, multicenter, open-label dose-escalation trial of ivuxolimab. Adults with locally advanced or metastatic melanoma, renal cell carcinoma, hepatocellular carcinoma or head and neck squamous cell carcinoma were enrolled in the trial. Before TCR sequencing, CD4+ and CD8+ T cells were separately sorted from peripheral blood.

To sequence the TCRbeta CDR3 region, genomic DNA was isolated from the sorted cells. TCRbeta CDR3 regions were sequenced using the immunoSEQ Assay. In its TCRdb copy, this immuneACCESS table keeps in-frame sequences only and misses some clones. Where compared with another copy, unresolved V genes explain less than half of these, and the others have no known cause. This sample comprises about 50,000 clones, around four fifths of them detected only once. The top ten hold less than 5% of the sample. The starting material was CD4+ or CD8+ T cells sorted from blood, obtained in a trial of the OX40 agonist ivuxolimab. This sequence uses TRBV28 and TRBJ2-4; 14 of the junction bases match TRBD2. This TCR derives from an adult with an advanced solid tumor such as melanoma, head and neck, liver or kidney cancer. The CDR3 region: CASSEAGTSGGVQYF. The nucleotide sequence reads TGTGCCAGCAGTGAAGCCGGGACTAGCGGGGGTGTTCAGTACTTC.